What follows describes a single T cell receptor (beta chain). Its antigen remains unknown. The data are from a study of T cells in Graves' hyperthyroidism and ophthalmopathy. The CDR3 contains 15 residues. V was clipped by 2 bases and J by 1 base, with 12 bases between them. The germline V gene encodes CDR1 MNHEY and CDR2 SMNVEV (reference sequence). Ophthalmopathy in the patients scored at least 3 on Clinical Activity Score and at least 4 on NOSPECS grade, lasting under 3 months. It was uncontrolled infection, other autoimmune disease, pregnancy or lactation that excluded patients. This sample holds PBMCs from 8.5 to 10 ml fresh peripheral blood. TCR beta CDR3 region amplification was performed from RNA transcripts. The primer set for the first-round RT-PCR of the TCR CDR3 was HTBI. A single record per CDR3 protein comes from TCRdb applying MiXCR to the multiplex PCR reads. The sample has 400,000 to 550,000 distinct CDR3 sequences; 24% are singletons.

Overall study results and limits: Among thyroid clonotypes expanded above 0.001, most also appeared in blood.

Sequenced sample: blood. The clonotype originates from a woman aged 25-40 years with Graves' ophthalmopathy. This rearrangement joins TRBV27 to TRBJ2-7, with D hard to call. CDR3 region: CASSLLLTDSYEQYF. The CDR3 nucleotides read TGTGCCAGCAGTTTACTTCTTACAGATTCCTACGAGCAGTACTTC.